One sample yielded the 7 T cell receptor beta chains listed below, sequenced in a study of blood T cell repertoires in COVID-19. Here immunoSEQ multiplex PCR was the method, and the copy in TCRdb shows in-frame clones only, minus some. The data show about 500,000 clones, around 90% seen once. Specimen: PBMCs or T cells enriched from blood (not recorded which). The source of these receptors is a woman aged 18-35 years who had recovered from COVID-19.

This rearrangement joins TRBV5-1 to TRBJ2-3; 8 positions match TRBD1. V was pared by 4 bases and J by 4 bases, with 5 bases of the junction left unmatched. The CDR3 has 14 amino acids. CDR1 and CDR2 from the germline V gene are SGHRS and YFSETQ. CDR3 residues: CASSPRTGSDTQYF. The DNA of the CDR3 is TGCGCCAGCAGCCCTCGGACAGGGTCAGATACGCAGTATTTT.

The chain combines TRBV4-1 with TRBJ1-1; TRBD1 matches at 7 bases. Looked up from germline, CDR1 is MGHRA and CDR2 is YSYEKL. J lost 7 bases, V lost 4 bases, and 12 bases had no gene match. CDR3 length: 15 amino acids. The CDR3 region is CASSPPERQGVEAFF. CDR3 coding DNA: TGCGCCAGCAGCCCTCCTGAAAGACAGGGCGTTGAAGCTTTCTTT.

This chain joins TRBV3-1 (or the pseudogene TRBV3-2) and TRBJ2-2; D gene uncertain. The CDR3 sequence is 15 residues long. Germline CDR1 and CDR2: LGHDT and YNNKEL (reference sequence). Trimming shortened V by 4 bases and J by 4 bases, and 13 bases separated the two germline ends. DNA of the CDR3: TGTGCCAGCAGCCTCTTAGATTTCGGCACCGGGGAGCTGTTTTTT. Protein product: CASSLLDFGTGELFF.

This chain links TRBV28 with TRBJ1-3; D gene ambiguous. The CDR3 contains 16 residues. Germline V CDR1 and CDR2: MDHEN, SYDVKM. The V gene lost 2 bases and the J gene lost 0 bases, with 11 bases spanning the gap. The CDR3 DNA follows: TGTGCCAGCAGTTTACATCCACAGAGCTCTGGAAACACCATATATTTT. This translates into CASSLHPQSSGNTIYF.

In DNA form, the CDR3 reads TGTGCCAGCAGTTTATGGGGGGGGGCCAACGGGGAGCTGTTTTTT. Translation: CASSLWGGANGELFF. The gene calls are TRBV27 and TRBJ2-2; D is perhaps TRBD2 (7 bases). The CDR3 has 15 amino acids. Per germline, CDR1 MNHEY and CDR2 SMNVEV (reference sequence). The V end lost 1 base, the J end lost 7 bases, and 13 bases lay between the germline ends.

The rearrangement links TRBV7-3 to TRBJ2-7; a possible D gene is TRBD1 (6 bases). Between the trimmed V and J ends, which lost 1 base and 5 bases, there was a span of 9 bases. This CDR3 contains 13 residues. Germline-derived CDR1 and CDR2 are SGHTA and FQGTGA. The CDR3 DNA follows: TGTGCCAGCAGCTTAAAAGGGGGACACGAGCAGTACTTC. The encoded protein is CASSLKGGHEQYF.

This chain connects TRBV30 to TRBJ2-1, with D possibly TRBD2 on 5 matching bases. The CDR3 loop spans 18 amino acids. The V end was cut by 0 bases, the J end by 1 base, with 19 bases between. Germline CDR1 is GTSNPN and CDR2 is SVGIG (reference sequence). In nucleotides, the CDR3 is TGTGCCTGGAGTGTACTACTCTCCGGACTGGGTTCCTACAATGAGCAGTTCTTC. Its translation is CAWSVLLSGLGSYNEQFF.